Presented here are 2 T cell receptor beta chains from one specimen sequenced in a study of brain T cells in children with intractable seizures. The repertoire was sequenced with immunoSEQ multiplex PCR; TCRdb's copy has only in-frame clones and lacks some. This table has 300,000 to 400,000 clones, more than 85% appearing once. Time point given: blood from clinic visit 5 months post-surgery; TSC patient then seizure free. Here the sequenced sample was peripheral blood, taken roughly 5 months after surgery. The receptors were sampled from a boy less than two years old with tuberous sclerosis and intractable seizures.

J is TRBJ2-1 and V is TRBV27; 10 bases agree with TRBD2. Looked up from germline, CDR1 is MNHEY and CDR2 is SMNVEV (reference sequence). The CDR3 sequence is 18 residues long. V lost 5 bases and J lost 6; bases outside the gene matches: 16. Here the CDR3 reads CASSPRASGSLWGNEQFF. As DNA, the CDR3 is TGTGCCAGCAGTCCTCGGGCTAGCGGGAGTTTGTGGGGCAATGAGCAGTTCTTC.

The chain is built from TRBV5-1 and TRBJ2-3; D not certain. The CDR3 spans 16 residues. The V end was cut by 3 bases, the J end by 0 bases, with 14 bases between. Germline V lookup: CDR1 SGHRS, CDR2 YFSETQ. The CDR3 region has the DNA TGCGCCAGCAGCTCCCTTTACAGCACTAGCACAGATACGCAGTATTTT. Its protein product is CASSSLYSTSTDTQYF. The full variable domain, rest sourced from reference TRBV5-1 and TRBJ2-3, is KAGVTQTPRYLIKTRGQQVTLSCSPISGHRSVSWYQQTPGQGLQFLFEYFSETQRNKGNFPGRFSGRQFSNSRSEMNVSTLELGDSALYLCASSSLYSTSTDTQYFGPGTRLTVL.